This T cell receptor (beta chain) appears in the sequencing data of a study of lymphopenia after photon versus proton radiotherapy. Study-level findings and limits: Under photons, naive T cells and diversity fell while effector/memory populations rose.

Here immunoSEQ multiplex PCR was the method, and the copy in TCRdb shows in-frame clones only, minus some. The sample contains more than 60,000 clones, about 86% of which appear only once. This clone was found once. Its target is unknown. In germline, CDR1 is SGHAT, CDR2 FQDESV (reference sequence). This CDR3 is built from 15 residues. Trimming took 5 bases from V and 3 from J; bases not matched to a gene: 8. This sequence originates from a man aged 40-49 years with gastric cancer. The gene calls are TRBV11-1 and TRBJ2-5; 8 positions match TRBD1. The sequencing here drew on peripheral blood, taken from a patient treated with photon-based radiotherapy. The CDR3 bases are TGTGCCAGCAGCCGTCTCGGGACAGGAAAAGAGACCCAGTACTTC. Its translation is CASSRLGTGKETQYF.